This T cell receptor beta chain was profiled in a study of blood T cell repertoires in COVID-19. Study summary: Acute and convalescent COVID-19 specimens originated in the United States, Italy and Spain. Sample material is recorded as cDNA or gDNA derived from T cells, B-cell-depleted T cells, or PBMCs.

Per the authors' pipeline: Using reference gene primer amplification, nucleated cell counts were estimated. Assay: immunoSEQ multiplex PCR; the TCRdb copy retains only in-frame clones and omits some. V, J and clone size reflect that table, while D and trimming were determined from the DNA. The sample lists roughly 280,000 clones, 75% to 90% seen once, with roughly 2% in the top ten. CDR1 and CDR2 (germline): SGHRS, YFSETQ. V dropped 0 bases and J dropped 7; count of bases not matched to a gene: 6. CDR3 length: 14 amino acids. This chain links TRBV5-1 with TRBJ2-7; 8 nucleotides match TRBD1. Sequenced material: peripheral blood. This TCR derives from a woman between 45 and 60 years old who had recovered from COVID-19. CDR3 nucleotide sequence: TGCGCCAGCAGCTTGGCGGCAGGGGGCTATGAGCAGTACTTC. It codes for CASSLAAGGYEQYF.